What follows are 4 T cell receptor beta chains derived from one specimen sequenced in a study of blood T cell repertoires in COVID-19. TCRdb keeps only in-frame clones here, not all; method: immunoSEQ multiplex PCR. The sample contains 90,000 to 120,000 clones, 88% of which appear only once. Sequencing was done on a sample of peripheral blood. These receptors came from a man aged 45 to 65 with active or convalescent COVID-19.

The chain has TRBV6-4 and TRBJ1-1, with D unresolved. Germline V gives CDR1 MRHNA, CDR2 SNTAGT. The CDR3 has 13 residues. V shed 6 bases and J shed 0 bases, with 8 bases lying between them. In DNA form, the CDR3 reads TGTGCCAGCAGCGTGTTTTTGAACACTGAAGCTTTCTTT. Amino acids: CASSVFLNTEAFF.

The V gene is TRBV7-2, the J gene TRBJ2-2, with a weak D call TRBD2 (6 bases). The germline V gene encodes CDR1 SGHTA and CDR2 FQGNSA. The V end was cut by 1 base, the J end by 3 bases, with 9 bases between. This CDR3 contains 15 residues. CDR3 in amino acids: CASSLVLAYTGELFF. CDR3 coding DNA: TGTGCCAGCAGCTTAGTACTAGCCTACACCGGGGAGCTGTTTTTT.

V gene TRBV7-2 combines with J gene TRBJ2-7; D gene unclear. This CDR3 is built from 15 residues. CDR1 is SGHTA and CDR2 is FQGNSA in the germline V gene. V gave up 5 bases and J gave up 1 base, with 15 bases separating them. The CDR3: CASSANGQASYEQYF. The DNA of the CDR3 is TGTGCCAGCAGCGCCAATGGGCAGGCTTCCTACGAGCAGTACTTC.

This chain joins TRBV2 and TRBJ2-7; 9 bases agree with TRBD2. Unmatched junction bases numbered 4, after V lost 7 bases and J lost 3 bases. Germline values: CDR1 SNHLY, CDR2 FYNNEI. The CDR3 length is 13 residues. CDR3 residues: CASIKTSGYEQYF. The CDR3 region has the DNA TGTGCCAGCATAAAGACTAGCGGCTACGAGCAGTACTTC.